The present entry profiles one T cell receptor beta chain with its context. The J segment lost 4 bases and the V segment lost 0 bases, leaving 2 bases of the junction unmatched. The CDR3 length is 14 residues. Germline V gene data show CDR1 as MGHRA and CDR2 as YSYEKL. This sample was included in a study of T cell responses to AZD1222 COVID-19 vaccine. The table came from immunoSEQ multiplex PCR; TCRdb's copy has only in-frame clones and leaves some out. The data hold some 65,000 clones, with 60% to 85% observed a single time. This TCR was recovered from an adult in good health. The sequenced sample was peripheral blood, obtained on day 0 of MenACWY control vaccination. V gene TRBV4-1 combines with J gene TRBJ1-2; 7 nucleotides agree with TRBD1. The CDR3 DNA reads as TGCGCCAGCAGCCAAGAGGGACAGCCCTATGGCTACACCTTC. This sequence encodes CASSQEGQPYGYTF.